The clone carrying this TCR beta chain was counted a few times. Its antigen is still unknown. This sample stems from a study of beta chain features in type 1 diabetes. Across the whole study: No age, gender or cell yield differences were seen between patients and healthy donors.

This CDR3 has 16 amino acids. Germline V gene lookup returns CDR1 SGHTA and CDR2 FQGNSA. V shed 1 base and J shed 0 bases, with 12 bases lying between them. General study results and limits: The similarity of naive, central memory and Treg TCRB repertoires appeared greater among patients than among healthy donors. The study found moderately but significantly shorter TCRB CDR3s in all four CD4+ subsets of Type 1 diabetes patients. Whether HLA type affects TCRB rearrangement stayed undetermined in the present work.

cDNA synthesis used the whole RNA isolate, giving expressed TCRB sequences. Assay: immunoSEQ multiplex PCR; the TCRdb copy retains only in-frame clones and omits some. The profile shows around 150,000 clones, around 8% of them singletons. The J gene is TRBJ1-2, the V gene TRBV7-2, with a tentative D call TRBD1 (6 bases). The clonotype was recovered from a man in his late teens or twenties in good health. The sequencing input was central memory CD4+ T cells from blood. In nucleotides, the CDR3 is TGTGCCAGCAGCTTAGGGGGTGACAGGTCTAACTATGGCTACACCTTC. The encoded protein is CASSLGGDRSNYGYTF. Full variable domain (rest looked up from reference TRBV7-2 and TRBJ1-2): GAGVSQSPSNKVTEKGKDVELRCDPISGHTALYWYRQSLGQGLEFLIYFQGNSAPDKSGLPSDRFSAERTGGSVSTLTIQRTQQEDSAVYLCASSLGGDRSNYGYTFGSGTRLTVV.